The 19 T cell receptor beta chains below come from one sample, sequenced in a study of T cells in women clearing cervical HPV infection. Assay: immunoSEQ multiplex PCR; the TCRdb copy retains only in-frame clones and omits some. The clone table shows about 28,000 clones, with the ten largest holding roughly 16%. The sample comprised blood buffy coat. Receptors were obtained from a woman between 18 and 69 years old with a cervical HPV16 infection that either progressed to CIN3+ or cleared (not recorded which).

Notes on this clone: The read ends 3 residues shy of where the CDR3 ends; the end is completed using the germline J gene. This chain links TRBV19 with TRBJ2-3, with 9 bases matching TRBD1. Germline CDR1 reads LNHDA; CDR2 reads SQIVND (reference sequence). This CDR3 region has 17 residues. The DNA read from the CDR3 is TGTGCCAGTAGTACCCAGCTTCCCGGGACAGGGAATCAGCCG. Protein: CASSTQLPGTGNQP. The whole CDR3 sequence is CASSTQLPGTGNQPQYF.

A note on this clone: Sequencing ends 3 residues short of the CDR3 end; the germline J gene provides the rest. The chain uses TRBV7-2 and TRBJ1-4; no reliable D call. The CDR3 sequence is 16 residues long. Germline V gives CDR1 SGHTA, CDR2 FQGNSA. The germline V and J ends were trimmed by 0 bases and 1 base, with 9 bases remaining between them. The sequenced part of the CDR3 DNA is TGTGCCAGCAGCTTAGCTCCGGGTAGAACTAATGAAAAA. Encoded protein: CASSLAPGRTNEK. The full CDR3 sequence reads CASSLAPGRTNEKLFF.

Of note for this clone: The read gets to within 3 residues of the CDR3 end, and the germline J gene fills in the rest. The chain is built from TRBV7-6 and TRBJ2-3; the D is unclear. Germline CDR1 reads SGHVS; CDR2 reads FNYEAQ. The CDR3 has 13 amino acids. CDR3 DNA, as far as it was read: TGTGCCAGCAGCTTAGGGCCTCAAGAGACG. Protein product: CASSLGPQET. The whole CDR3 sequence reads CASSLGPQETQYF.

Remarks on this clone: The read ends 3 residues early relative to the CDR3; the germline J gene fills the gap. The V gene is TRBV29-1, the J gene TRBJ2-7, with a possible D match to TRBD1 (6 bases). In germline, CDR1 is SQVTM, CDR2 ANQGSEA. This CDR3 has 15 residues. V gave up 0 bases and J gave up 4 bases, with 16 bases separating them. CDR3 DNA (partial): TGCAGCGTTGAAGAGATCACAGGGATAGGTTACGAG. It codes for CSVEEITGIGYE. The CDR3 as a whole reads CSVEEITGIGYEQYF.

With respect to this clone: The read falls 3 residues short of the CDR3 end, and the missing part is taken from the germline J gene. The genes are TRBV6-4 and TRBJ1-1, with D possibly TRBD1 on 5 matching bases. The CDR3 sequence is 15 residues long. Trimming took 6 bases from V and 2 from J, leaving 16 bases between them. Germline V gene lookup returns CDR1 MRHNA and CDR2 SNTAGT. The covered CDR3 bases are TGTGCCAGCAGCCCGCGGGGGGTCCCTAACACTGAA. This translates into CASSPRGVPNTE. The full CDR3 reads CASSPRGVPNTEAFF.

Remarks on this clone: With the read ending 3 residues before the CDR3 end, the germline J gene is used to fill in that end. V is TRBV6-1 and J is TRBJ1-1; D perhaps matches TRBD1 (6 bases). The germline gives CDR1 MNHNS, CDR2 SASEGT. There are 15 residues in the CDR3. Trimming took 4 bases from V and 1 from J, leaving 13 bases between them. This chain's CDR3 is CASSVHRVGNTEAFF. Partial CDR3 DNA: TGTGCCAGCAGTGTCCACAGGGTCGGGAACACTGAA.

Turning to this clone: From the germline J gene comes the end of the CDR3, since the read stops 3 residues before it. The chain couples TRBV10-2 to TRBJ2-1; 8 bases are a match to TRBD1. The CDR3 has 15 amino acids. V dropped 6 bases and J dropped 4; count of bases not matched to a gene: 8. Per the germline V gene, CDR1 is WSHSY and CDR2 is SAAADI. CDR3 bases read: TGCGCCAGCAGGGCTGCCGGGACAGGTTACAATGAG. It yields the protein CASRAAGTGYNE. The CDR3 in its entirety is CASRAAGTGYNEQFF.

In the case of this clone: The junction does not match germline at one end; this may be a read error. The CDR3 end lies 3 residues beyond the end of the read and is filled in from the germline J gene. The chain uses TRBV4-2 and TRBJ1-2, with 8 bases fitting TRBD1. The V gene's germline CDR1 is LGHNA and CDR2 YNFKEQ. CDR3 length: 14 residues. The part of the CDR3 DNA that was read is TGCGCCAGCAGCCAGAGGACAGGGTCCAGTGGC. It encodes CASSQRTGSSG. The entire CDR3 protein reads CASSQRTGSSGYTF.

CDR3 sequence reads: CASSPKAGETGELFF. The sequenced CDR3 bases are TGTGCCAGTAGTCCAAAGGCAGGGGAAACCGGGGAG. The J gene is TRBJ2-2, the V gene TRBV19; a possible D gene is TRBD1 (6 bases). The read terminates 3 residues ahead of where the CDR3 ends, so the germline J gene completes it. Per the germline V gene, CDR1 is LNHDA and CDR2 is SQIVND (reference sequence). Trimming removed 5 bases from V and 5 bases from J, with 15 bases in between. The CDR3 is 15 amino acids.

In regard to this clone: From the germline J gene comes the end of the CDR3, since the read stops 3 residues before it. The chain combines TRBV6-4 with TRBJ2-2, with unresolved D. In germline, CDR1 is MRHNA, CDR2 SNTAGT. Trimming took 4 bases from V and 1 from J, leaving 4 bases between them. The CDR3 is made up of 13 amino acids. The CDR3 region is CASSGQNTGELFF. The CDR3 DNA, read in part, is TGTGCCAGCAGTGGGCAGAACACCGGGGAG.

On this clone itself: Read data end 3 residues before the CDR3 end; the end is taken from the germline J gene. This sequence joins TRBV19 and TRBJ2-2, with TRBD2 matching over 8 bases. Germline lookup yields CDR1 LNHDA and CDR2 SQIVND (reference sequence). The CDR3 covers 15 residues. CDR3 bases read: TGTGCCAGTAGTCCGCCGCGGGGGGATAATTCACCG. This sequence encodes CASSPPRGDNSP. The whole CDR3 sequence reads CASSPPRGDNSPLFF.

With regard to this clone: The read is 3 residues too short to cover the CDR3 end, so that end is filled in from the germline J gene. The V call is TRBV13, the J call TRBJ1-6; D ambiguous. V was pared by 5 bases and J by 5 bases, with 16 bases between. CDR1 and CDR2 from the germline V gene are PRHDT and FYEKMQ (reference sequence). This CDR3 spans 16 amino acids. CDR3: CASSHRRARDNSPLHF. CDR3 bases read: TGTGCCAGCAGCCATCGGCGAGCGCGGGATAATTCACCC.

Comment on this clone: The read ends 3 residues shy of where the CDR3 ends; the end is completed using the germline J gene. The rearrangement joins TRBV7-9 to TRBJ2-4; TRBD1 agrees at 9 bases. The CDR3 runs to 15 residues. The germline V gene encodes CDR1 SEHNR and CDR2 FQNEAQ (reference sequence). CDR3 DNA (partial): TGTGCCAGCAGCTTAGTCGGACAGGGGCCCTATGGT. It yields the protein CASSLVGQGPYG. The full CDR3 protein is CASSLVGQGPYGQYF.

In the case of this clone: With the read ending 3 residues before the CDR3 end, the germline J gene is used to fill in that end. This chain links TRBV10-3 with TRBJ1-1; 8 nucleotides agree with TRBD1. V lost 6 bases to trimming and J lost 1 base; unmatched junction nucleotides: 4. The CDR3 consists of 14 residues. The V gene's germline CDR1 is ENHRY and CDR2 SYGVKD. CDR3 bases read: TGTGCCATCAGGACGGACAGGGAGAACACTGAA. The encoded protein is CAIRTDRENTE. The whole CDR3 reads CAIRTDRENTEAFF.

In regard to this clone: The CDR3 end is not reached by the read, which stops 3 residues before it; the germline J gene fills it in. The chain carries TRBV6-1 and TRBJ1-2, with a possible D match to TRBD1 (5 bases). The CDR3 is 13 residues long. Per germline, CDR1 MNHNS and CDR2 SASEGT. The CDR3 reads CASSGGQGGGYTF. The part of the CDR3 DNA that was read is TGTGCCAGCAGTGGAGGGCAGGGTGGCGGC.

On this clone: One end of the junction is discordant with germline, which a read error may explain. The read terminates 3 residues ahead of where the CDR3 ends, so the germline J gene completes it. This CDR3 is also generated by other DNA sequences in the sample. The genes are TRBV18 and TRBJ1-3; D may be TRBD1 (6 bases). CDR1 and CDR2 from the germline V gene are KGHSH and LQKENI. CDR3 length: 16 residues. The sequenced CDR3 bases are TGTGCCAGCTCACCACGAGTACAGGGATCTGGAAACACA. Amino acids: CASSPRVQGSGNT. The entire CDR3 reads CASSPRVQGSGNTIYF.

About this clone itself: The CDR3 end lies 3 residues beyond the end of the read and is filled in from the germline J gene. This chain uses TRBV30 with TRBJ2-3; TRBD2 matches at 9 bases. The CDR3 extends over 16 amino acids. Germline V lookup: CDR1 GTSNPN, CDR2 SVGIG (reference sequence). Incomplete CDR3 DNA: TGTGCCTGGAGTATCCTCCTAGCGGGATTCCAAGAGACG. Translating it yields CAWSILLAGFQET. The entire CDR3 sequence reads CAWSILLAGFQETQYF.

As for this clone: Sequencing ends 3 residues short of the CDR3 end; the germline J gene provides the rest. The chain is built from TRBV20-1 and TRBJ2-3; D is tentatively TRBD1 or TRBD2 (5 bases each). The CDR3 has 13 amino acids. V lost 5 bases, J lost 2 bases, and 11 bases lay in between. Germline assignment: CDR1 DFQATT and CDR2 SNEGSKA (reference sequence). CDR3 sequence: CSAPQGDTDTQYF. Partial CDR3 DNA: TGCAGTGCTCCGCAGGGAGACACAGATACG.

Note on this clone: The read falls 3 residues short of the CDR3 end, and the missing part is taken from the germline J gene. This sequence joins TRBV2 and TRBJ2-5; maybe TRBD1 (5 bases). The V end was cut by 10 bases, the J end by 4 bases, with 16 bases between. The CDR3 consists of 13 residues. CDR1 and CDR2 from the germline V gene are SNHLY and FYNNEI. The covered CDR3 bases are TGTGCCACCACCAGGGAATCGAGAGAGACC. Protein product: CATTRESRET. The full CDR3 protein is CATTRESRETQYF.